Shown below are 14 T cell receptor beta chains from a single sample sequenced in a study of blood T cell repertoires in COVID-19 (dated by TCRdb to the early 2020s). The library was made by the immunoSEQ multiplex PCR assay. In its TCRdb copy, this immuneACCESS table keeps in-frame sequences only and misses some clones. Where compared with another copy, unresolved V genes explain less than half of these, and the others have no known cause. The table for this sample lists about 210,000 clones; 70% to 90% of them were counted only once. Of the sample, around 4.9% is held by the ten largest clones. The specimen was peripheral blood. Receptor source: an elderly woman with acute or convalescent COVID-19.

J is TRBJ2-5 and V is TRBV7-2; D is uncertain. Germline values: CDR1 SGHTA, CDR2 FQGNSA. The CDR3 is made up of 13 amino acids. Trimming stripped 5 bases from V and 5 bases from J, with 12 bases between. The CDR3 nucleotides read TGTGCCAGCAGCACCCAGTCTTCCGAGACCCAGTACTTC. It specifies CASSTQSSETQYF. The entire variable domain, with the rest obtained from reference TRBV7-2 and TRBJ2-5, is as follows: GAGVSQSPSNKVTEKGKDVELRCDPISGHTALYWYRQSLGQGLEFLIYFQGNSAPDKSGLPSDRFSAERTGGSVSTLTIQRTQQEDSAVYLCASSTQSSETQYFGPGTRLLVL.

The V and J genes are TRBV9 and TRBJ2-1; a possible D gene is TRBD2 (6 bases). Germline V gene lookup returns CDR1 SGDLS and CDR2 YYNGEE. With 0 bases removed from V and 8 bases from J, the gap between germline ends came to 12 bases. The length of the CDR3 is 14 residues. The DNA for the CDR3 is TGTGCCAGCAGCGTAGTCGGGAGTCTAGATGAGCAGTTCTTC. It is translated as CASSVVGSLDEQFF.

This rearrangement joins TRBV5-4 to TRBJ1-6; 7 bases agree with TRBD1. CDR3 size: 19 residues. The J segment lost 0 bases and the V segment lost 3 bases, leaving 12 bases of the junction unmatched. CDR1 is SGHNT, CDR2 YYREEE, per germline (reference sequence). The CDR3 sequence is CASSSSQGIKSSYNSPLHF. Written as DNA, the CDR3 is TGTGCCAGCAGCTCGTCACAGGGGATCAAGAGCTCCTATAATTCACCCCTCCACTTT.

The chain links TRBV5-1 to TRBJ1-1; 9 bases align to TRBD1. J gave up 0 bases and V 4 bases, and 4 bases lay outside the gene matches. The length of the CDR3 is 15 residues. Germline V gene sequence: CDR1 SGHRS, CDR2 YFSETQ. CDR3 residues: CASSKGDRVNTEAFF. CDR3 nucleotides: TGCGCCAGCAGCAAGGGGGACAGGGTGAACACTGAAGCTTTCTTT.

This sequence joins TRBV18 and TRBJ2-3; 9 positions agree with TRBD2. This CDR3 has 17 amino acids. Germline trimming cut 5 bases from V and 7 bases from J; bases unmatched to any gene: 16. Germline CDR1 reads KGHSH; CDR2 reads LQKENI. Here the CDR3 DNA reads TGTGCCAGCTCAAGTTCTAGCGGGAAATCGACCGGAAATACGCAGTATTTT. The encoded protein is CASSSSSGKSTGNTQYF. Drawing the rest from reference TRBV18 and TRBJ2-3, the complete variable domain is NAGVMQNPRHLVRRRGQEARLRCSPMKGHSHVYWYRQLPEEGLKFMVYLQKENIIDESGMPKERFSAEFPKEGPSILRIQQVVRGDSAAYFCASSSSSGKSTGNTQYFGPGTRLTVL.

The rearrangement links TRBV7-6 to TRBJ1-2; D remains ambiguous. The V and J ends lost 1 base and 7 bases respectively, with 7 bases between them. CDR1 and CDR2 from the germline V gene are SGHVS and FNYEAQ. The CDR3 loop spans 12 amino acids. CDR3 in DNA: TGTGCCAGCAGCTTAGGGACTGGTGGCTACACCTTC. It translates to CASSLGTGGYTF.

This rearrangement joins TRBV25-1 to TRBJ2-6; 7 bases match TRBD2. Germline CDR1 is MGHDK and CDR2 is SYGVNS. J lost 0 bases, V lost 4 bases, and 3 bases had no gene match. This CDR3 has 16 amino acids. The CDR3 DNA reads TGTGCCAGCAGTGCAAGCGGGAACTCTGGGGCCAACGTCCTGACTTTC. Translated, it gives CASSASGNSGANVLTF.

V and J are TRBV5-1 and TRBJ1-1, with D maybe TRBD1 (6 bases). This CDR3 is 13 amino acids long. With 4 bases removed from V and 1 base from J, the gap between germline ends came to 8 bases. Germline CDR1 and CDR2: SGHRS and YFSETQ. CDR3 nucleotides: TGCGCCAGCAGCCCGGGACAGAACACTGAAGCTTTCTTT. Its translation: CASSPGQNTEAFF.

The table lists this clone with a few counts. The rearrangement links TRBV10-1 to TRBJ1-2; D remains unclear. Germline CDR1 and CDR2: WNHNN and SYGVQD (reference sequence). The CDR3 length is 15 residues. Trimming removed 4 bases at V and 8 bases at J, with 20 bases between. Written as DNA, the CDR3 is TGCGCCAGCAGTGCGGTACTCGGAGGGATGGTCGGCTACACCTTC. Its translation: CASSAVLGGMVGYTF.

This rearrangement joins TRBV25-1 to TRBJ2-5, with D perhaps matching TRBD2 (6 bases). V was clipped by 6 bases and J by 5 bases, with 16 bases between them. This CDR3 spans 14 amino acids. CDR1 MGHDK and CDR2 SYGVNS come from the germline V gene. For the CDR3, the DNA is TGTGCCAGCAGCCCGGACCGGGAGCGGGAGACCCAGTACTTC. The encoded protein is CASSPDRERETQYF. Supplemented by reference TRBV25-1 and TRBJ2-5, the full variable domain reads EADIYQTPRYLVIGTGKKITLECSQTMGHDKMYWYQQDPGMELHLIHYSYGVNSTEKGDLSSESTVSRIRTEHFPLTLESARPSHTSQYLCASSPDRERETQYFGPGTRLLVL.

The chain is built from TRBV7-2 and TRBJ2-3; possible D gene TRBD1, 6 bases. The germline CDR1 and CDR2 sequences are SGHTA and FQGNSA. CDR3 size: 15 residues. V was cut by 3 bases and J by 2 bases, with 12 bases left in between. The CDR3 DNA follows: TGTGCCAGCAGCTTCGGGCAGGGGTACACAGATACGCAGTATTTT. Translating it yields CASSFGQGYTDTQYF.

The V call is TRBV5-1, the J call TRBJ2-7, with D perhaps TRBD1 (5 bases). V was clipped by 1 base and J by 6 bases, with 8 bases between them. The CDR3 extends over 12 amino acids. Germline V gene sequence: CDR1 SGHRS, CDR2 YFSETQ. In DNA form, the CDR3 reads TGCGCCAGCAGCTTGCAGGGCTCCGAGCAGTACTTC. This translates into CASSLQGSEQYF. Supplemented by reference TRBV5-1 and TRBJ2-7, the full variable domain reads KAGVTQTPRYLIKTRGQQVTLSCSPISGHRSVSWYQQTPGQGLQFLFEYFSETQRNKGNFPGRFSGRQFSNSRSEMNVSTLELGDSALYLCASSLQGSEQYFGPGTRLTVT.

The V and J genes are TRBV2 and TRBJ1-2, with D perhaps TRBD1 (6 bases). The CDR3 runs to 14 residues. Germline V CDR1 and CDR2: SNHLY, FYNNEI. Trimming removed 6 bases at V and 3 bases at J, with 14 bases between. The CDR3 nucleotides are TGTGCCAGCAGCCTCCGGGACAAGTACTATGGCTACACCTTC. Its translation: CASSLRDKYYGYTF.

The chain carries TRBV7-2 and TRBJ1-6; TRBD1 agrees at 8 bases. This CDR3 has 17 amino acids. Germline-derived CDR1 and CDR2 are SGHTA and FQGNSA. The V gene end was trimmed by 3 bases and the J gene end by 10 bases; junction bases not matched to a gene: 14. The CDR3 nucleotides are TGTGCCAGCAGCTTCAAGAGGACCGGACAGGGTGGGTCACCCCTCCACTTT. Translated: CASSFKRTGQGGSPLHF.